The 11 T cell receptor beta chains below come from one sample, sequenced in a study of cytotoxic CD8 clonotypes in ibrutinib-treated CLL. Assay: immunoSEQ multiplex PCR; the TCRdb copy retains only in-frame clones and omits some. The data contain approximately 340,000 clones, approximately 67% of them singletons. Sequenced material: PBMCs, taken after 36 months of ibrutinib treatment. The source of these receptors is a human donor with chronic lymphocytic leukemia.

This sequence joins TRBV27 and TRBJ2-1; D is ambiguous. This CDR3 is built from 15 residues. Trimming shortened V by 2 bases and J by 4 bases, and 12 bases separated the two germline ends. Germline V CDR1 and CDR2: MNHEY, SMNVEV (reference sequence). In DNA form, the CDR3 reads TGTGCCAGCAGTTTAAGGCGTATCCCGTACAATGAGCAGTTCTTC. As protein: CASSLRRIPYNEQFF.

This CDR3 reads CATNQGANQPQHF. The CDR3 coding sequence is TGTGCCACAAACCAGGGGGCTAATCAGCCCCAGCATTTT. The chain carries TRBV15 and TRBJ1-5; 8 nucleotides line up with TRBD1. The V segment lost 9 bases and the J segment 4 bases; nucleotides outside the gene matches: 5. The germline V gene has CDR1 LNHNV and CDR2 YYDKDF (reference sequence). The length of the CDR3 is 13 residues.

The rearrangement links TRBV5-1 to TRBJ2-2; TRBD2 aligns across 13 bases. This CDR3 region has 20 residues. The junction had 10 bases not matched to a gene; V was cut back by 0 bases and J by 2 bases. Germline values: CDR1 SGHRS, CDR2 YFSETQ. The CDR3 DNA follows: TGCGCCAGCAGCTTGGATAACGCGAGACTAGCGGGGGGAAACACCGGGGAGCTGTTTTTT. Protein: CASSLDNARLAGGNTGELFF.

This rearrangement joins TRBV21-1 to TRBJ2-3; TRBD1 reflects the table's D call only, with no check against the DNA. TRBV21-1 is deemed a pseudogene. CDR3 length: 16 amino acids. CDR3 nucleotides: TGTGCCAGCAGCAAAGCGGAGACAGGGTTTGATGGTACGCAGTATTTT. Translated: CASSKAETGFDGTQYF.

The chain links TRBV11-2 to TRBJ2-7; perhaps TRBD2 as D (5 bases). V was clipped by 3 bases and J by 5 bases, with 11 bases between them. Germline CDR1 and CDR2: SGHAT and FQNNGV. The CDR3 consists of 13 residues. The CDR3 DNA reads as TGTGCCAGCAGCTTCCCAGTCGGGGACGAGCAGTACTTC. This encodes CASSFPVGDEQYF.

The chain couples TRBV4-1 to TRBJ2-1; 10 bases map to TRBD2. CDR3 length: 16 amino acids. Germline CDR1 reads MGHRA; CDR2 reads YSYEKL. J gave up 6 bases and V 1 base, and 6 bases lay outside the gene matches. This chain's CDR3 is CASSQGGLAIINEQFF. The CDR3, as DNA: TGCGCCAGCAGCCAAGGGGGACTAGCGATCATCAATGAGCAGTTCTTC.

This clone was seen only a few times. The gene calls are TRBV19 and TRBJ2-2, with unresolved D. The CDR3 is 11 amino acids. The V and J ends lost 7 bases and 2 bases respectively, with 2 bases between them. CDR1 is LNHDA and CDR2 is SQIVND in the germline V gene (reference sequence). In nucleotides, the CDR3 is TGTGCCAGTACCAACACCGGGGAGCTGTTTTTT. Protein sequence: CASTNTGELFF.

This clone was picked up a small number of times. The gene calls are TRBV27 and TRBJ1-2; TRBD1 matches 7 bases. Germline V lookup: CDR1 MNHEY, CDR2 SMNVEV (reference sequence). With V trimmed by 4 bases and J by 4 bases, 6 bases remained unmatched. The CDR3 is 14 residues long. CDR3: CASSSTGTLYGYTF. CDR3 sequence (DNA): TGTGCCAGCAGTTCGACAGGGACCCTCTATGGCTACACCTTC.

This clone was seen only a few times. The chain recombines TRBV9 with TRBJ2-1; D is perhaps TRBD1 or TRBD2 (5 bases each). Per the germline V gene, CDR1 is SGDLS and CDR2 is YYNGEE. Trimming shortened V by 3 bases and J by 0 bases, and 10 bases separated the two germline ends. The CDR3 extends over 15 amino acids. CDR3 bases: TGTGCCAGCAGCGCCCGGGACGCCTCCTACAATGAGCAGTTCTTC. Translating it yields CASSARDASYNEQFF.

J is TRBJ2-5 and V is TRBV5-1, with TRBD1 matching over 9 bases. Germline CDR1 and CDR2: SGHRS and YFSETQ. Trimming took 0 bases from V and 5 from J; bases not matched to a gene: 2. CDR3 size: 14 residues. The CDR3 nucleotides read TGCGCCAGCAGCTTGGCGGGGACAGGGGAGACCCAGTACTTC. It encodes CASSLAGTGETQYF.

This clone was observed a few times. The chain is built from TRBV27 and TRBJ1-2; no clear D gene. There are 15 residues in the CDR3. V was shortened by 5 bases and J by 8 bases, with 21 bases between the two germline ends. CDR1 MNHEY and CDR2 SMNVEV come from the germline V gene (reference sequence). In DNA, the CDR3 is TGTGCCAGCAGTCTCCGCCGAGGAGGGCAAGGGGGCTACACCTTC. Protein product: CASSLRRGGQGGYTF.